Following are 17 T cell receptor beta chains from one sample sequenced in a study of OX40 agonist ivuxolimab in advanced cancers. Profiled with immunoSEQ multiplex PCR; TCRdb holds only in-frame clones, not every one. The table lists approximately 37,000 clones, roughly 89% of them singletons, with about 34% in the top ten. This sample comprised CD4+ or CD8+ T cells sorted from blood, obtained in a trial of the OX40 agonist ivuxolimab. The receptors were gathered from an adult with an advanced solid tumor such as melanoma, head and neck, liver or kidney cancer.

V is TRBV7-9 and J is TRBJ2-3, with D unresolved. The CDR3 consists of 13 residues. Between the trimmed V and J ends, which lost 5 bases and 3 bases, there was a span of 9 bases. Germline values: CDR1 SEHNR, CDR2 FQNEAQ (reference sequence). The CDR3 DNA is TGTGCCAGCAGCAAGGGATCAACAGATACGCAGTATTTT. Protein product: CASSKGSTDTQYF.

The J gene is TRBJ2-7, the V gene TRBV7-9; D uncertain. CDR3 length equals 13 residues. Germline V gene sequence: CDR1 SEHNR, CDR2 FQNEAQ (reference sequence). Trimming removed 6 bases from V and 2 bases from J, with 11 bases in between. CDR3 DNA: TGTGCCAGCAGAGTAGACGGTACCTACGAGCAGTACTTC. Protein: CASRVDGTYEQYF.

This chain connects TRBV7-8 to TRBJ2-7; maybe TRBD2 (6 bases). The CDR3 is made up of 13 amino acids. Trimming removed 3 bases at V and 2 bases at J, with 8 bases between. Germline V CDR1 and CDR2: SGHVS, FQNEAQ. CDR3 region: CASSFSGAYEQYF. The CDR3 DNA reads TGTGCCAGCAGCTTTTCGGGAGCCTACGAGCAGTACTTC.

The chain couples TRBV13 to TRBJ2-3; the D gene could be TRBD1 or TRBD2 (5 bases each). Germline CDR1 PRHDT, CDR2 FYEKMQ (reference sequence). V was pared by 5 bases and J by 7 bases, with 7 bases between. This CDR3 is 11 amino acids long. The CDR3 sequence: CASSGGNTQYF. The CDR3 DNA reads as TGTGCCAGCAGCGGGGGAAATACGCAGTATTTT.

Only one count was recorded for this clone. The chain couples TRBV7-2 to TRBJ2-3, with TRBD2 identical over 9 bases. Trimming took 5 bases from V and 2 from J; bases not matched to a gene: 14. Germline V lookup: CDR1 SGHTA, CDR2 FQGNSA. This CDR3 is 18 amino acids long. The CDR3 sequence: CASSPYGASGTFTDTQYF. The DNA for the CDR3 is TGTGCCAGCAGCCCATACGGCGCTAGCGGGACTTTCACAGATACGCAGTATTTT.

V is TRBV7-9 and J is TRBJ1-5, with D tentatively TRBD1 (6 bases). The germline CDR1 and CDR2 sequences are SEHNR and FQNEAQ (reference sequence). This CDR3 has 14 amino acids. V dropped 2 bases and J dropped 6 bases, with 11 bases sitting between them. CDR3 loop: CASSLPDRSQPQHF. Written as DNA, the CDR3 is TGTGCCAGCAGCTTACCCGACAGGTCTCAGCCCCAGCATTTT.

This chain connects TRBV7-6 to TRBJ2-7; 11 bases match TRBD2. The V and J ends lost 0 bases and 5 bases, in that order; junction bases with no gene match: 9. CDR1 is SGHVS, CDR2 FNYEAQ, per germline. The CDR3 extends over 17 amino acids. The CDR3 DNA sequence: TGTGCCAGCAGCTTAGCTAGCGGGAGGGCCTCCCTTGACGAGCAGTACTTC. It codes for CASSLASGRASLDEQYF.

The chain couples TRBV6-1 to TRBJ1-1; D is undetermined. Germline CDR1 and CDR2: MNHNS and SASEGT. The CDR3 contains 15 residues. V lost 5 bases and J 1 base, leaving 14 bases between the germline ends. In DNA, the CDR3 is TGTGCCAGCAGTAGGACCCTTGAAACGAACACTGAAGCTTTCTTT. Translated, it gives CASSRTLETNTEAFF.

This chain uses TRBV27 with TRBJ1-1; D is ambiguous. CDR3 length: 15 amino acids. Germline CDR1 reads MNHEY; CDR2 reads SMNVEV (reference sequence). V lost 0 bases and J lost 0, with 8 bases in between. The CDR3 DNA reads as TGTGCCAGCAGTTTATCCTCCGCCATGAACACTGAAGCTTTCTTT. Protein sequence: CASSLSSAMNTEAFF.

V usage is TRBV7-6 and J usage is TRBJ2-1, with D unclear. The length of the CDR3 is 11 residues. Germline assignment: CDR1 SGHVS and CDR2 FNYEAQ. The germline V and J ends were trimmed by 5 bases and 8 bases, with 7 bases remaining between them. CDR3 sequence (DNA): TGTGCCAGCAGCCCGGGTGATGAGCAGTTCTTC. Its translation is CASSPGDEQFF.

This clone is a singleton in its sample. V usage is TRBV6-5 and J usage is TRBJ2-3; D is possibly TRBD1 (6 bases). V was shortened by 6 bases and J by 4 bases, with 14 bases between the two germline ends. This CDR3 is built from 14 residues. The V gene's germline CDR1 is MNHEY and CDR2 SVGAGI. The DNA of the CDR3 is TGTGCCAGCAGCTGGACAGAGGAGCCAGATACGCAGTATTTT. It yields the protein CASSWTEEPDTQYF.

This clone was counted a single time. V is TRBV19 and J is TRBJ1-5; D might be TRBD1 (6 bases). V lost 7 bases and J 0 bases, leaving 13 bases between the germline ends. Germline CDR1 LNHDA, CDR2 SQIVND (reference sequence). This CDR3 comprises 15 residues. The CDR3 loop reads CASIPDRHSNQPQHF. CDR3 sequence (DNA): TGTGCCAGTATCCCAGACAGGCATAGCAATCAGCCCCAGCATTTT.

The chain is built from TRBV27 and TRBJ2-1, with TRBD1 identical over 8 bases. V dropped 2 bases and J dropped 7; count of bases not matched to a gene: 7. The V gene's germline CDR1 is MNHEY and CDR2 SMNVEV (reference sequence). The CDR3 totals 15 residues. The CDR3 nucleotides read TGTGCCAGCAGTTTAGCAGGGACAGGATGGAATGAGCAGTTCTTC. Translating it yields CASSLAGTGWNEQFF.

This rearrangement joins TRBV28 to TRBJ1-5; 9 bases match TRBD1. The junction had 9 bases not matched to a gene; V was cut back by 6 bases and J by 6 bases. The CDR3 is made up of 15 amino acids. Germline V lookup: CDR1 MDHEN, CDR2 SYDVKM. Written as DNA, the CDR3 is TGTGCCAGCAGACTCGACAGGGGGAGTATTCAGCCCCAGCATTTT. Its translation is CASRLDRGSIQPQHF.

This clone appeared once. The chain employs TRBV19 and TRBJ2-7; 8 positions agree with TRBD1. The CDR3 covers 13 residues. The J segment lost 7 bases and the V segment lost 3 bases, leaving 5 bases of the junction unmatched. Germline V gene data show CDR1 as LNHDA and CDR2 as SQIVND (reference sequence). The CDR3 DNA follows: TGTGCCAGTAGTATGGGGACAGGCGGGGAGCAGTACTTC. Translation: CASSMGTGGEQYF.

J is TRBJ2-1 and V is TRBV28, with D unresolved. The CDR3 covers 10 residues. CDR1 is MDHEN and CDR2 is SYDVKM in the germline V gene. Trimming pared 3 bases from V and 6 bases from J, leaving 0 bases between. Here the CDR3 DNA reads TGTGCCAGCAGTTTCAATGAGCAGTTCTTC. It encodes CASSFNEQFF.

This clone was picked up one time. Here the CDR3 DNA reads TGTGCCAGCAGCTTAGACCCAGGGGGCGTGAACACTGAAGCTTTCTTT. Its translation is CASSLDPGGVNTEAFF. V is TRBV7-9 and J is TRBJ1-1, with 8 bases identical to TRBD1. The germline gives CDR1 SEHNR, CDR2 FQNEAQ (reference sequence). Trimming removed 1 base from V and 0 bases from J; junction bases left unmatched: 4. The CDR3 consists of 16 residues.